One sample yielded the 10 T cell receptor beta chains listed below, sequenced in a study of regulatory T cells in long-lasting Graves disease. Sample time point: persistent/refractory GD, antithyroid drugs over 5 years with positive TRAb. PBMC-derived RNA was used for the TCR library. For TCR beta, libraries came from iRepertoire HTBI primers and Arm-PCR of CDR3 regions. MiXCR was run by TCRdb on the multiplex PCR reads, yielding one entry per CDR3 protein. Of under 350,000 distinct CDR3 sequences in the sample, 22% are singletons; the top ten hold roughly 50%. The starting material was peripheral blood mononuclear cells (PBMCs), obtained when the disease was refractory, from a patient treated with antithyroid drugs. The receptors derive from a female donor with Graves disease.

This clonotype has a handful of counts. The rearrangement joins TRBV10-3 to TRBJ1-2; 12 positions match TRBD1. The CDR3 loop spans 15 amino acids. Germline V gene sequence: CDR1 ENHRY, CDR2 SYGVKD. Trimming at V came to 5 bases and at J to 8 bases, leaving 9 bases not matched to a gene. CDR3 nucleotides: TGTGCCATCAGTCCCGGGACAGGGGGCGCATGGGGCTACACCTTC. It encodes CAISPGTGGAWGYTF.

This chain links TRBV28 with TRBJ2-5; the D gene is possibly TRBD1 (7 bases). CDR3 length equals 15 residues. V dropped 10 bases and J dropped 5 bases, with 23 bases sitting between them. CDR1 is MDHEN and CDR2 is SYDVKM in the germline V gene. The CDR3 spells CANSPTRGVGETQYF. DNA for the CDR3: TGTGCCAACAGCCCGACCAGGGGGGTGGGGGAGACCCAGTACTTC.

In its sample, this clonotype was seen a few times. The DNA of the CDR3 is TGTGCAATCTCAGCCCTACCCGCTGGATCGTACGAGCAGTACTTC. Translating it yields CAISALPAGSYEQYF. The V gene is TRBV10-3, the J gene TRBJ2-7; D remains unclear. This CDR3 region has 15 residues. Germline CDR1 is ENHRY and CDR2 is SYGVKD.

The chain combines TRBV20-1 with TRBJ2-7; D ambiguous. Looked up from germline, CDR1 is DFQATT and CDR2 is SNEGSKA (reference sequence). V was trimmed by 5 bases and J by 0 bases, leaving 14 bases between them. This CDR3 region has 14 residues. In DNA, the CDR3 is TGCAGTGCTCCAGACTCGGGCAACTCCTACGAGCAGTACTTC. Its translation is CSAPDSGNSYEQYF.

This sequence joins TRBV4-3 and TRBJ2-7; D is perhaps TRBD1 or TRBD2 (6 bases each). Per germline, CDR1 LGHNA and CDR2 YSLEER. V was cut by 3 bases and J by 0 bases, with 18 bases left in between. CDR3 length: 17 amino acids. CDR3 residues: CASSQSRGAGASYEQYF. CDR3 coding DNA: TGCGCCAGCAGCCAGAGTAGGGGGGCAGGGGCCTCCTACGAGCAGTACTTC.

This clonotype was recorded a few times. This chain uses TRBV27 with TRBJ1-4, with TRBD1 as a possible D gene (5 bases). Germline CDR1 MNHEY, CDR2 SMNVEV (reference sequence). Deletions cut 1 base from V and 5 bases from J, with 23 bases between. The CDR3 runs to 19 residues. Written as DNA, the CDR3 is TGTGCCAGCAGTTTATTTTATTTCCCGTCTTCCAGGGAGAATGAAAAACTGTTTTTT. Its translation is CASSLFYFPSSRENEKLFF.

The sample holds many counts of this clonotype. The V and J genes are TRBV27 and TRBJ2-7; tentatively, D is TRBD2 (5 bases). Trimming left V 5 bases short and J 1 base short, with 15 bases between. Germline CDR1 and CDR2: MNHEY and SMNVEV (reference sequence). The CDR3 extends over 15 amino acids. The CDR3 DNA reads as TGTGCCAGCAGTGCATTCCCCGGGGTGTCCTACGAGCAGTACTTC. This gives the protein CASSAFPGVSYEQYF.

Concerning this clonotype: A far larger clone is one base from this, pointing to a likely read error. The rearrangement joins TRBV7-9 to TRBJ2-7; D is perhaps TRBD2 (6 bases). From germline, CDR1 is SEHNR and CDR2 FQNEAQ (reference sequence). Trimming removed 5 bases from V and 1 base from J, with 24 bases in between. This CDR3 region has 18 residues. The CDR3 sequence: CASSPRLTGVGISYEQYF. The DNA for the CDR3 is TGTGCCAGCAGCCCCCGGTTAACGGGAGTTGGGATTTCCTACGAGCAGTACTTC.

V usage is TRBV7-9 and J usage is TRBJ2-2; 8 nucleotides agree with TRBD1. Germline-derived CDR1 and CDR2 are SEHNR and FQNEAQ (reference sequence). This CDR3 is built from 16 residues. The J segment lost 5 bases and the V segment lost 5 bases, leaving 10 bases of the junction unmatched. The CDR3 spells CASSPLGGQATGELFF. CDR3 bases: TGTGCCAGCAGCCCCCTGGGGGGACAGGCAACCGGGGAGCTGTTTTTT. Filled out from reference TRBV7-9 and TRBJ2-2, the complete variable domain reads DTGVSQNPRHKITKRGQNVTFRCDPISEHNRLYWYRQTLGQGPEFLTYFQNEAQLEKSRLLSDRFSAERPKGSFSTLEIQRTEQGDSAMYLCASSPLGGQATGELFFGEGSRLTVL.

This clonotype has a handful of counts. V is TRBV10-3 and J is TRBJ2-2; D not resolved. Germline values: CDR1 ENHRY, CDR2 SYGVKD. The length of the CDR3 is 12 residues. Trimming left V 6 bases short and J 6 bases short, with 8 bases between. The DNA of the CDR3 is TGTGCCATCAGAGACATCCCCGGGGAGCTGTTTTTT. Its translation: CAIRDIPGELFF.